This T cell receptor beta chain was obtained from a study of radiotherapy plus CTLA-4 blockade in lung cancer. Patients in the study, people with chemo-refractory metastatic non-small-cell lung cancer, received focal radiation plus ipilimumab CTLA-4 blockade. The protocol was immunoSEQ multiplex PCR, while the TCRdb copy is restricted to in-frame clones and leaves out a portion. Of under 95,000 clones in the sample, 84% were seen once. As to this clone: No antigen is known for it.

Broader study findings: There was expansion of tumor-derived TCR clones in blood after radiotherapy plus ipilimumab.

The source material was peripheral blood, sampled from a patient treated with radiotherapy plus ipilimumab. The sequence came from a human donor with non-small cell lung cancer who had stable disease on radiotherapy plus ipilimumab.

The CDR3 region is CASSLLRGSPLHF. The CDR3 coding sequence is TGTGCCAGCAGCTTATTGAGGGGTTCACCCCTCCACTTT. The chain carries TRBV5-6 and TRBJ1-6, with a weak D call TRBD1 (5 bases). Germline V gene sequence: CDR1 SGHDT, CDR2 YYEEEE. Trimming removed 2 bases at V and 9 bases at J, with 9 bases between. This CDR3 has 13 amino acids.